This is a list of T cell receptor beta chains from one sample in a study of control samples from healthy donors and cancer patients. Generated by immunoSEQ multiplex PCR, the TCRdb table keeps only in-frame clones and is missing some. The sample contains over 150,000 clones, over 95% of which appear only once. Input material: blood. Source of these receptors: a woman aged 25-40 years in good health. CDR3s include the opening cysteine and the closing phenylalanine or tryptophan. A D gene is named only where the DNA matches it firmly. The listing skips clone size in some rows; elsewhere it reads once, few, many or a size class.

>-|TRBJ2-1|-|TRBV7-2
TGTGCCAGCAGCCCACCTTTTCGGGGGACCCTCGGTGAGCAGTTCTTC
CASSPPFRGTLGEQFF
>-|TRBJ1-6|-|TRBV2
TGTGCCAGCAGTGCCACAGGCCGTGAGGAGTTT
CASSATGREEF
>-|TRBJ2-2|-|TRBV5-1
TGCGCCAGCAGCTTGGGAAGGAACACCGGGGAGCTGTTTTTT
CASSLGRNTGELFF
>TRBD1|TRBJ1-5|-|TRBV27
TGTGCCAGCAGCTCTCTGACAGGGCCCTGGCTGAATCAGCCCCAGCATTTT
CASSSLTGPWLNQPQHF
>-|TRBJ1-1|-|TRBV28
TGTGCCAGCGAATATCGGGGAGGCACTGAAGCTTTCTTT
CASEYRGGTEAFF
>TRBD2|TRBJ2-6|-|TRBV7-9
TGTGCCAGCGGGGGGGTTATTGGGACTGGGGCCAACGTCCTGACTTTC
CASGGVIGTGANVLTF
>TRBD1|TRBJ1-3|-|TRBV4-1
TGCGCCAGCAGCCAAGAGGGACAGAACTCTGGAAACACCATATATTTT
CASSQEGQNSGNTIYF
>-|TRBJ1-2|-|TRBV30
TGTGCCTGGAGTGACAGGGACTATGGCTACACCTTC
CAWSDRDYGYTF
>TRBD2|TRBJ2-1|once|TRBV5-1
TGCGCCAGCAGCTCCCGGGACTACAACAAGAATGAGCAGTTCTTC
CASSSRDYNKNEQFF
>TRBD1|TRBJ1-6|-|TRBV2
TGTGCCAGCAGGGTTCATACAGGGGTAGCATCACCCCTCCACTTT
CASRVHTGVASPLHF
>TRBD1|TRBJ1-2|-|TRBV28
TGTGCCAGCAGTTTGATGAACATCCACTGGGACAGGGCCTATGGCTACACCTTC
CASSLMNIHWDRAYGYTF
>-|TRBJ2-1|-|TRBV9
TGTGCCAGCAGCGCAAATTGGATGGAGGGCTCCTACAATGAGCAGTTCTTC
CASSANWMEGSYNEQFF
>-|TRBJ2-3|once|TRBV28
TGTGCCAGCAGTCTTTTCAGACGTGTTGCAGATACGCAGTATTTT
CASSLFRRVADTQYF
>TRBD1|TRBJ2-3|-|TRBV11-2
TGTGCCAGCAGCCGGGGACAGGGGATCACAGATACGCAGTATTTT
CASSRGQGITDTQYF
>-|TRBJ2-7|-|TRBV15
TGTGCCACCAGCAGAGAGCGCGGACCCATCTACGAGCAGTACTTC
CATSRERGPIYEQYF
>-|TRBJ2-5|-|TRBV9
TGTGCCAGCAGCGCCTTAGACAACCAATGGGAGACCCAGTACTTC
CASSALDNQWETQYF
>-|TRBJ1-2|-|TRBV3-1/TRBV3-2
TGTGCCAGCAGCCAAGCTAGGGCTGACTATGGCTACACCTTC
CASSQARADYGYTF
>TRBD1|TRBJ1-2|-|TRBV14
TGTGCCAGCAGCCATTTACGGACAGGGCCTATCGGCTACACCTTC
CASSHLRTGPIGYTF
>-|TRBJ2-7|-|TRBV20-1
TGCAGTGCCCTTTCTTACGAGCAGTACTTC
CSALSYEQYF
>TRBD2|TRBJ2-5|-|TRBV5-4
TGTGCCAGCAGCACTCCGGGGCTAGCGGTGGGGGAGACCCAGTACTTC
CASSTPGLAVGETQYF
>TRBD1|TRBJ2-7|-|TRBV2
TGTGCCAGCAGTAGGGACAGAAGCTACGAGCAGTACTTC
CASSRDRSYEQYF
>-|TRBJ1-6|-|TRBV4-1
TGCGCCAGCAGCGACAGATCGTGGTCCCATTCACCCCTCCACTTT
CASSDRSWSHSPLHF
>-|TRBJ2-7|-|TRBV14
TGTGCCAGCAGCCAAGGTGAATACTCCTACGAGCAGTACTTC
CASSQGEYSYEQYF
>-|TRBJ1-5|-|TRBV10-2
TGCGCCAGCAGTTCGAGCAACAAGAATCAGCCCCAGCATTTT
CASSSSNKNQPQHF
>-|TRBJ2-7|-|TRBV5-4
TGTGCCAGCAGAGCGGCTAACACCTACGAGCAGTACTTC
CASRAANTYEQYF
>-|TRBJ2-2|-|TRBV6-5
TGTGCCAGCTCCGACACGGGAGTCGGGGAGCTGTTTTTT
CASSDTGVGELFF
>-|TRBJ2-5|-|TRBV5-1
TGCGCCAGCTCCTCCCCCGCGGTCAGCCAAGAGACCCAGTACTTC
CASSSPAVSQETQYF
>-|TRBJ2-7|-|TRBV4-1
TGCGCCAGCAGCCAAGTGATAGCGTCCTACGAGCAGTACTTC
CASSQVIASYEQYF
>-|TRBJ2-7|-|TRBV7-3
TGTGCCAGCAGCCGACAGAGCTCCTACGAGCAGTACTTC
CASSRQSSYEQYF
>TRBD1|TRBJ1-5|-|TRBV28
TGTGCCAGCAGCGACAGGGCAAGAGAGCAGCCCCAGCATTTT
CASSDRAREQPQHF
>-|TRBJ2-2|-|TRBV12-3/TRBV12-4
TGTGCCAGCAGTTTAACGGTTGGCGGGGAGCTGTTTTTT
CASSLTVGGELFF
>TRBD2|TRBJ2-3|once|TRBV28
TGTGCCAGCAGTTTATGGGCTAGCGGGAGGTTCACAGATACGCAGTATTTT
CASSLWASGRFTDTQYF
>TRBD2|TRBJ2-7|-|TRBV10-2
TGCGCCAGCACAGCCGGGGGGGCCTACGAGCAGTACTTC
CASTAGGAYEQYF
>-|TRBJ2-1|few|TRBV6-4
TGTGCCAGCAGTGACTCGCCAGGCGGGGCCAATGAGCAGTTCTTC
CASSDSPGGANEQFF
>-|TRBJ2-2|-|TRBV28
TGTGCCAGCAGCCTACGTCACCTAACCGGGGAGCTGTTTTTT
CASSLRHLTGELFF